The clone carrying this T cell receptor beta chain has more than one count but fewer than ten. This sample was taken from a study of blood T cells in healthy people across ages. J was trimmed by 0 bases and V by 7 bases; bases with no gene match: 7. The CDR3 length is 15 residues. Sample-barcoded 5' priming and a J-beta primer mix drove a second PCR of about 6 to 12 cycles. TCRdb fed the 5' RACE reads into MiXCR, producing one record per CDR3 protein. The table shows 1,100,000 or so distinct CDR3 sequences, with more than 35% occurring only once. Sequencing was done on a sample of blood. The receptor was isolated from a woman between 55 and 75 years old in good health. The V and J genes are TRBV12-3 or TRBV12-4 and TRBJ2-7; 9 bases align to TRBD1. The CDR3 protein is CASTHATGGSYEQYF. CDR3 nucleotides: TGTGCCAGCACCCACGCGACAGGGGGCTCCTACGAGCAGTACTTC.